This is a list of T cell receptor beta chains from one sample in a study of tumor and adjacent non-tumor tissue in lung cancer. TCRdb passed the multiplex PCR reads through MiXCR, listing each CDR3 protein once. The sample yields fewer than 120,000 distinct CDR3 sequences, about 87% seen once. Sequenced: lung tumor tissue. All receptors come from a man aged 65 to 85 with non-small cell lung cancer. CDR3s include the opening cysteine and the closing phenylalanine or tryptophan. The D gene is left open where the match is weak. Not every row has a clone size; where given, it reads once, few, many or a size class.

>TRBJ1-1|-|-|TRBV6-1
TGTGCCAACACTGAAGGTCGGCGACACACTGAAGCTTTCTTT
CANTEGRRHTEAFF
>TRBJ2-7|-|-|TRBV6-2/TRBV6-3
TGTGCCAGCAGTTACATGGGACTGTATACCTACGAGCAGTACTTC
CASSYMGLYTYEQYF
>TRBJ1-6|-|-|TRBV11-3
TGTGCCAGCAGCTTACACCCGGATTCACCCCTCCACTTT
CASSLHPDSPLHF
>TRBJ1-2|-|-|TRBV12-3/TRBV12-4
TGTGCCGGCACCCTGGAAGATGGCTACACGTTC
CAGTLEDGYTF
>TRBJ1-3|-|-|TRBV20-1
TGCAGTCCTAGAGAAGACAGGACTCTCGGAAACACCATGTATTTT
CSPREDRTLGNTMYF
>TRBJ2-3|TRBD1|-|TRBV11-2
TGTGCCAGTAGCTCACAGGGGTTATCAGATACGCAGAATTTT
CASSSQGLSDTQNF
>TRBJ1-2|-|-|TRBV6-2/TRBV6-3
TGTGCCAGCAGTTTGGGTCATGCCTACACCTTC
CASSLGHAYTF
>TRBJ1-1|-|-|TRBV30
TGTACCTGGAATGTACTAAATTCCGGCACTGAAGGTTTCTTT
CTWNVLNSGTEGFF
>TRBJ2-3|-|-|TRBV29-1
TGCAGCACCAGTGGGCCTTTGTATACGCAGTATTTT
CSTSGPLYTQYF
>TRBJ2-7|-|-|TRBV6-6
TGTGGCAGCAGGTCCGGGACGGATTCCTCCGAGCAGTACTTC
CGSRSGTDSSEQYF
>TRBJ1-4|-|-|TRBV11-2
TGTGCCAGCAGCAGATGTGAGACAAGTAATGAGAAACTGTTTTTT
CASSRCETSNEKLFF
>TRBJ2-1|-|-|TRBV4-1
TGCGCCAGCGTACCATCCGCGGGGACAAGGTCCTATAATGAGCACTTCTTC
CASVPSAGTRSYNEHFF
>TRBJ2-4|TRBD2|-|TRBV29-1
TGCAGCGTTGAGGGGGGACTAGCGGGGGGACTAGCCAAAAAGATTCAGTACTTC
CSVEGGLAGGLAKKIQYF
>TRBJ2-1|-|-|TRBV7-8
TGTGCGACCAGCTTATTCCAGCTAGACAATGAGCAGTTCTTC
CATSLFQLDNEQFF
>TRBJ2-1|-|many|TRBV20-1
TGCAGTGCTAGAGATCTGGACAGAGGCTCCTACAATGGGCAGTTCTTC
CSARDLDRGSYNGQFF
>TRBJ1-2|TRBD1|-|TRBV12-3/TRBV12-4
TGTTCCAGTGACAGGGGCCTGGGCCATGGCTACACCTTC
CSSDRGLGHGYTF
>TRBJ2-1|-|-|TRBV6-2/TRBV6-3
TGTGCCAGCTGTTGCGTCGTTGGCGAGCAGTTCTTC
CASCCVVGEQFF
>TRBJ1-4|-|-|TRBV6-5
TGTGCCAGCAGGCCCATAGAGTCCTATGAAAAACTGTTTTTT
CASRPIESYEKLFF
>TRBJ2-3|-|many|TRBV12-3/TRBV12-4
TGTGCCGTTAGCGAGACAGATACGCAGTATTTT
CAVSETDTQYF
>TRBJ2-3|TRBD1|-|TRBV6-2/TRBV6-3
TGTGCCAGTACAACCCCCGGGACAGCCATAGATATGCAGTATTTT
CASTTPGTAIDMQYF
>TRBJ2-4|-|once|TRBV12-3/TRBV12-4
TGTGCCAGAAGAGCGAGAGGGAAAAACATTCAGTACTTC
CARRARGKNIQYF
>TRBJ1-5|-|-|TRBV12-3/TRBV12-4
TGTGCCACCAGTCCCGCTAGTCAGCCCCAGCATTTT
CATSPASQPQHF
>TRBJ2-3|-|-|TRBV6-2/TRBV6-3
TGTGCCAGCAGTTTCCAGAAGACAGTAGGCCACCAGGATACGCAGTATTTT
CASSFQKTVGHQDTQYF
>TRBJ2-2|-|-|TRBV6-5
TGTGCCAGCAACCTCCAGGGGATGAACACCTGGGAGCTGTTTTTT
CASNLQGMNTWELFF
>TRBJ1-5|TRBD1|-|TRBV6-2/TRBV6-3
TGTGCCAGCAGTTACCGCTCAGGGGGGGGATTCAATCAGCCCCAGCATTTT
CASSYRSGGGFNQPQHF
>TRBJ1-2|-|-|TRBV29-1
TGCAGCGTTGTCCCCTATCTATCCTCGGGAGAATATGGCAACACCTTC
CSVVPYLSSGEYGNTF
>TRBJ2-2|TRBD2|-|TRBV5-5
TGTGTCAGCAGCCGGACTAGCGGGAACACCGGGGAGCTGTTTTTT
CVSSRTSGNTGELFF
>TRBJ1-1|TRBD1|-|TRBV10-2
TGCGACAACAGTGACAGGGGCGCTGAAGCTTTCTTT
CDNSDRGAEAFF
>TRBJ2-5|TRBD2|once|TRBV11-2
TGTGCCAGCAGCCAAACTCATGGCGGGGGGAAAGAGACCCAGTATTTC
CASSQTHGGGKETQYF
>TRBJ2-3|TRBD1|-|TRBV14
TGTGCGAGCAGTCGATATCCCGGGACAGGGTACACAGAAACGCAGTATTTT
CASSRYPGTGYTETQYF
>TRBJ1-1|-|-|TRBV5-6
TGTGCCAGCAGCACCCACGAACGCACTGAAGCTTTCTTT
CASSTHERTEAFF
>TRBJ1-1|-|once|TRBV11-3
TGTGCCGGTAGCTTAAAGGCAGGGTGGATGAACACTGAAGCTTTCTTT
CAGSLKAGWMNTEAFF
>TRBJ2-3|TRBD2|once|TRBV4-3
TGCGCCAGCACCCAAGATCTAGCGGGAGGGTCAGATACGCAGTATTTT
CASTQDLAGGSDTQYF
>TRBJ2-7|-|-|TRBV11-2
TGTGCCAGCAACTTAGACCCTATGGGGCCCTACGAACAGTACTTC
CASNLDPMGPYEQYF
>TRBJ1-2|-|few|TRBV10-1
TGCGCCAGCAGTGAGTCTACAGGCCAATCCTATGTCTACACCTTC
CASSESTGQSYVYTF
>TRBJ1-6|-|few|TRBV20-1
TGCAGTGTTAGAGATCCGGGACCGGCCAATTCACCCCTCCACTTT
CSVRDPGPANSPLHF
>TRBJ2-1|TRBD2|-|TRBV4-3
TGCTCCAGCAGCCAAGACCCAGCGGGAGCCGAATACAATGTGCAGTTCTTC
CSSSQDPAGAEYNVQFF
>TRBJ1-5|TRBD1|-|TRBV6-1
TGTGCCAGCAGTGAGGGAGTCCGACAGGGGTCTCAGCCCCAGCATTTT
CASSEGVRQGSQPQHF
>TRBJ2-2|-|-|TRBV5-1
TGCGCCAGCAGGTTACAGGGCTCTAACACCGGGAAGCTGTTTTTT
CASRLQGSNTGKLFF
>TRBJ1-1|-|-|TRBV5-5
TGTGCCAGCACGGGACATGTCCGTGGCGCTGAAGCTTTCTTT
CASTGHVRGAEAFF
>TRBJ2-7|TRBD1|-|TRBV11-1
TGTGCCAGCAGCCGGGGACAGGGTTACGAGCAGTACTTC
CASSRGQGYEQYF
>TRBJ2-3|-|-|TRBV12-3/TRBV12-4
TGTGCCAGCAGTTTAACAACGGTGGGCACAGATACGCACTATTTT
CASSLTTVGTDTHYF
>TRBJ2-2|-|few|TRBV20-1
TGCAGTGCTAGAGATATTAAGAGTTCGAACACCGGGGAGCTGTTTTTT
CSARDIKSSNTGELFF
>TRBJ2-3|-|-|TRBV10-1
TGCGCCAGCAGTGAGTCGAAACAGGCCCCAGATACACACTATTTT
CASSESKQAPDTHYF
>TRBJ2-2|TRBD1|-|TRBV4-1
TGCGCCAGCAGTCGCACGACAGGGGTACTTTGGACCGGGGAGCTGTTTTTT
CASSRTTGVLWTGELFF
>TRBJ2-3|-|-|TRBV11-3
TGTGCCAGTATCCGTCGGGAAGTTAGCACAGATACGCAGTATTTT
CASIRREVSTDTQYF
>TRBJ2-1|TRBD2|-|TRBV12-3/TRBV12-4
TGTACCAGCACTATATCGCGGGAGGGCAATGAGCAGTTCTTC
CTSTISREGNEQFF
>TRBJ1-1|-|-|TRBV7-2
TGTGCCAGCAGCTTAGGAAAGGGCATGAACACTGAAGCTTTCTTT
CASSLGKGMNTEAFF
>TRBJ2-3|-|few|TRBV29-1
TGCAGCATGGGGGGGGCCATAGACACGCAGTATTTT
CSMGGAIDTQYF
>TRBJ1-2|-|-|TRBV28
TGTGCCAGCAGTCTACGGGAGGGACGATCCTATGGCTATATCTTC
CASSLREGRSYGYIF
>TRBJ2-5|-|-|TRBV4-2
TGTGCCGGCAGCGTGCGATGGGGAGAGACCCAGTACTTC
CAGSVRWGETQYF
>TRBJ2-5|-|-|TRBV5-1
TGCGTCAGCAGCCTGTACCTCGAGGGGGGCCAAGAGACCCAGTACTTC
CVSSLYLEGGQETQYF